This T cell receptor beta chain was sequenced during a study of monozygotic twins with inflammatory bowel disease. Regarding the study as a whole: Clonotype sharing was lower in IBD patients than healthy twins, most markedly with disease activity.

The CDR3 runs to 12 residues. Germline V gene data show CDR1 as SGHVS and CDR2 as FQNEAQ. In the case of this clonotype: What it binds is not known.

TCRdb re-called the 5' RACE reads and catalogs CDR3 proteins one per entry, DNA excluded. The table for this sample gives 420,000 or so distinct CDR3 sequences. Sequences were obtained from blood. The chain joins TRBV7-8 to TRBJ1-2. This clonotype was obtained from a human donor with ulcerative colitis or Crohn's disease, or a healthy co-twin of an affected twin (not recorded which). The CDR3 protein is CASSLVDAGYTF. Complete variable domain (other parts from reference TRBV7-8 and TRBJ1-2): GAGVSQSPRYKVAKRGQDVALRCDPISGHVSLFWYQQALGQGPEFLTYFQNEAQLDKSGLPSDRFFAERPEGSVSTLKIQRTQQEDSAVYLCASSLVDAGYTFGSGTRLTVV.